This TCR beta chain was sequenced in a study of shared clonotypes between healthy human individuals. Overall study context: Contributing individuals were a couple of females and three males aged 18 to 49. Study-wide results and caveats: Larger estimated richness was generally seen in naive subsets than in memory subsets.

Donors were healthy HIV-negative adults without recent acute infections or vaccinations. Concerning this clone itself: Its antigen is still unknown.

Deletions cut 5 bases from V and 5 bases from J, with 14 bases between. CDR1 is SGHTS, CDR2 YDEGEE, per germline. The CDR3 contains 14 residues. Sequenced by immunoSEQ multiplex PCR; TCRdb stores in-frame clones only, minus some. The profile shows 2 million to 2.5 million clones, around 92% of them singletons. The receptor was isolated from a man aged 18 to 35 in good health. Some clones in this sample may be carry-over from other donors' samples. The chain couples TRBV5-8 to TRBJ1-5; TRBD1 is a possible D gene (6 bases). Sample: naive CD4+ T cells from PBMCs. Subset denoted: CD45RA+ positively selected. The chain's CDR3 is CASSRGGAYQPQHF. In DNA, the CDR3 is TGTGCCAGCAGTAGGGGGGGGGCATATCAGCCCCAGCATTTT.